The subject of this entry is one T cell receptor beta chain. Its antigen is unidentified. The CDR3 spans 16 residues. The germline V gene has CDR1 SGHTA and CDR2 FQGNSA. The germline V and J ends were trimmed by 5 bases and 6 bases, with 20 bases remaining between them. 13 Jbeta primers and 60 Vbeta primers were used for the PCR. This table comes from immunoSEQ multiplex PCR, and its TCRdb copy is limited to in-frame clones, with some not included. The table records about 120,000 clones, almost 85% of them present only once. Donors sampled were nominally healthy, though unrecorded immune exposures were likely. This specimen comes from a study of cytomegalovirus exposure and HLA in healthy donors. General study results and limits: Among TCR beta chains, those listed as cytomegalovirus-associated numbered 164.

This clonotype was sampled from a woman aged 18 to 35 in good health and CMV-seronegative. The sample was PBMCs. The chain is built from TRBV7-2 and TRBJ1-5, with a tentative D call TRBD1 (6 bases). The CDR3 sequence: CASSPLGVGASQPQHF. CDR3 sequence (DNA): TGTGCCAGCAGCCCCCTAGGAGTGGGGGCAAGTCAGCCCCAGCATTTT. Combining the CDR3 with reference TRBV7-2 and TRBJ1-5 gives the whole variable domain GAGVSQSPSNKVTEKGKDVELRCDPISGHTALYWYRQSLGQGLEFLIYFQGNSAPDKSGLPSDRFSAERTGGSVSTLTIQRTQQEDSAVYLCASSPLGVGASQPQHFGDGTRLSIL.